The 26 T cell receptor beta chains below come from one sample, sequenced in a study of STAT5B mutations in CD4+ large granular lymphocyte leukemia. This table comes from immunoSEQ multiplex PCR, and its TCRdb copy is limited to in-frame clones, with some not included. Of around 30,000 clones detected, roughly 75% appear once; the ten largest clones hold approximately 2.8%. The sequenced material came from CD4+ T cells from blood buffy coats. These TCRs come from a human donor in good health.

The chain combines TRBV10-3 with TRBJ2-4; a possible D gene is TRBD1 (6 bases). Germline V CDR1 and CDR2: ENHRY, SYGVKD. V was cut by 9 bases and J by 7 bases, with 10 bases left in between. The CDR3 covers 11 residues. The CDR3 reads CAISTGNIQYF. The CDR3 DNA is TGTGCCATTTCTACAGGGAACATTCAGTACTTC.

The DNA for the CDR3 is TGTGCCAGCGAGAAAGGAGGTAATTTCATTTCACCCCTCCACTTT. Protein: CASEKGGNFISPLHF. The chain employs TRBV19 and TRBJ1-6; D is undetermined. Germline assignment: CDR1 LNHDA and CDR2 SQIVND (reference sequence). The CDR3 is 15 amino acids. Trimming pared 9 bases from V and 9 bases from J, leaving 21 bases between.

V is TRBV18 and J is TRBJ2-7; TRBD2 matches at 8 bases. There are 14 residues in the CDR3. The V segment lost 3 bases and the J segment 3 bases; nucleotides outside the gene matches: 4. CDR1 is KGHSH and CDR2 is LQKENI in the germline V gene. The CDR3 loop reads CASSPPTSGYEQYF. The CDR3 nucleotides read TGTGCCAGCTCACCGCCCACTAGCGGCTACGAGCAGTACTTC.

V is TRBV7-2 and J is TRBJ2-7, with D possibly TRBD2 on 5 matching bases. Deletions cut 4 bases from V and 7 bases from J, with 23 bases between. The germline CDR1 and CDR2 sequences are SGHTA and FQGNSA. This CDR3 is built from 16 residues. The CDR3, as DNA: TGTGCCAGCAGCTCCCGGATGGGCGAGGGCGCTAAGGAGCAGTACTTC. This translates into CASSSRMGEGAKEQYF.

The V gene is TRBV27, the J gene TRBJ2-1, with D unclear. V was cut by 2 bases and J by 2 bases, with 7 bases left in between. This CDR3 contains 14 residues. Germline assignment: CDR1 MNHEY and CDR2 SMNVEV (reference sequence). CDR3 coding DNA: TGTGCCAGCAGTTTAGCAAGAGCCTACAATGAGCAGTTCTTC. Its translation: CASSLARAYNEQFF.

The V and J genes are TRBV11-1 and TRBJ2-5, with D possibly TRBD2 on 5 matching bases. The last part of the DNA fits TRBJ2-7 better; the J call may be wrong. Germline CDR1 reads SGHAT; CDR2 reads FQDESV (reference sequence). The CDR3 covers 13 residues. CDR3 in amino acids: CASSLTEGYEQYF. CDR3 coding DNA: TGTGCCAGCAGCTTAACTGAGGGTTACGAGCAGTACTTC.

The genes are TRBV14 and TRBJ1-2; D gene ambiguous. The CDR3 runs 14 residues. Trimming cost V 1 base and J 6 bases, with 12 bases left between them. Germline CDR1 is SGHDN and CDR2 is FVKESK. CDR3 amino acids: CASSQGDPRHGYTF. The DNA for the CDR3 is TGTGCCAGCAGCCAAGGGGATCCTAGGCATGGCTACACCTTC. The full variable domain, with the rest looked up from reference TRBV14 and TRBJ1-2, is EAGVTQFPSHSVIEKGQTVTLRCDPISGHDNLYWYRRVMGKEIKFLLHFVKESKQDESGMPNNRFLAERTGGTYSTLKVQPAELEDSGVYFCASSQGDPRHGYTFGSGTRLTVV.

This chain connects TRBV5-5 to TRBJ1-5; 8 nucleotides match TRBD1. The CDR3 runs to 15 residues. Germline V gives CDR1 SGHKS, CDR2 YYEKEE (reference sequence). V was pared by 4 bases and J by 3 bases, with 6 bases of the junction left unmatched. The CDR3 region is CASSIGTGNNQPQHF. In DNA, the CDR3 is TGTGCCAGCAGCATCGGGACAGGCAACAATCAGCCCCAGCATTTT.

V usage is TRBV5-6 and J usage is TRBJ2-5; 9 nucleotides align to TRBD1. CDR1 and CDR2 from the germline V gene are SGHDT and YYEEEE. Trimming removed 4 bases from V and 10 bases from J; junction bases left unmatched: 11. There are 14 residues in the CDR3. The chain's CDR3 is CASSRDRVVGGQYF. The CDR3 DNA reads TGTGCCAGCAGCCGGGACAGGGTCGTGGGGGGCCAGTACTTC.

This chain links TRBV30 with TRBJ2-2; D uncertain. V lost 5 bases and J 2 bases, leaving 9 bases between the germline ends. CDR3 length: 13 residues. CDR1 and CDR2 from the germline V gene are GTSNPN and SVGIG (reference sequence). CDR3 in DNA: TGTGCCTGGGGATCCCACAACACCGGGGAGCTGTTTTTT. It yields the protein CAWGSHNTGELFF.

J is TRBJ1-2 and V is TRBV4-1; D is unclear. Per the germline V gene, CDR1 is MGHRA and CDR2 is YSYEKL. CDR3 length equals 14 residues. Trimming cost V 4 bases and J 4 bases, with 13 bases left between them. The CDR3 DNA reads TGCGCCAGCAGCCGGGGAACAGAGTTCTATGGCTACACCTTC. Translation gives CASSRGTEFYGYTF.

The J gene is TRBJ1-5, the V gene TRBV6-5; 10 nucleotides agree with TRBD1. The V and J ends lost 5 bases and 7 bases, in that order; junction bases with no gene match: 8. The CDR3 consists of 15 residues. Germline assignment: CDR1 MNHEY and CDR2 SVGAGI. DNA for the CDR3: TGTGCCAGCAGTCGCGGACAGGGGGTCAACCAGCCCCAGCATTTT. Protein product: CASSRGQGVNQPQHF.

The chain employs TRBV30 and TRBJ2-1; 8 nucleotides line up with TRBD1. Germline CDR1 and CDR2: GTSNPN and SVGIG (reference sequence). V shed 2 bases, J shed 12 bases, and the junction held 18 bases outside the gene matches. This CDR3 is 16 amino acids long. CDR3 in DNA: TGTGCCTGGAGTCTAACCCAGGGGGCGCTTTTCTTGGGGCAGTTCTTC. The encoded protein is CAWSLTQGALFLGQFF.

The chain recombines TRBV25-1 with TRBJ2-1, with TRBD2 matching over 7 bases. Germline V gives CDR1 MGHDK, CDR2 SYGVNS. CDR3 size: 14 residues. V gave up 5 bases and J gave up 4 bases; unmatched junction bases: 5. In DNA form, the CDR3 reads TGTGCCAGCAGTATGAGGGAGGGTTACAATGAGCAGTTCTTC. Translated, it gives CASSMREGYNEQFF.

The gene calls are TRBV11-2 and TRBJ2-6; D possibly corresponds to TRBD1 (6 bases). The CDR3 is made up of 15 amino acids. Germline loops: CDR1 SGHAT, CDR2 FQNNGV. Trimming cost V 5 bases and J 0 bases, with 8 bases left between them. The CDR3 nucleotides read TGTGCCAGCAGCCCGACAGGCTCTGGGGCCAACGTCCTGACTTTC. Protein product: CASSPTGSGANVLTF.

V gene TRBV19 combines with J gene TRBJ1-5; weak D call: TRBD1 (6 bases). From germline, CDR1 is LNHDA and CDR2 SQIVND (reference sequence). V shed 5 bases and J shed 3 bases, with 17 bases lying between them. The CDR3 sequence is 16 residues long. Written as DNA, the CDR3 is TGTGCCAGTAGTCCCAAATACAGGGACCCCAATCAGCCCCAGCATTTT. Translation: CASSPKYRDPNQPQHF.

The chain uses TRBV19 and TRBJ1-5; 7 nucleotides line up with TRBD1. The V gene end was trimmed by 4 bases and the J gene end by 1 base; junction bases not matched to a gene: 10. Germline V gene data show CDR1 as LNHDA and CDR2 as SQIVND (reference sequence). The CDR3 is 17 amino acids. CDR3 DNA: TGTGCCAGTAGTACGCCGACAGGGCCGGTAAGCAATCAGCCCCAGCATTTT. Amino acid sequence: CASSTPTGPVSNQPQHF.

V and J are TRBV15 and TRBJ1-5, with D perhaps matching TRBD1 (5 bases). CDR3 length equals 17 residues. Trimming removed 0 bases from V and 7 bases from J, with 19 bases in between. Per germline, CDR1 LNHNV and CDR2 YYDKDF (reference sequence). The CDR3 reads CATSRDRGGEGRQPQHF. The CDR3 DNA reads TGTGCCACCAGCAGAGATCGGGGTGGTGAGGGGCGGCAGCCCCAGCATTTT.

CDR3 sequence (DNA): TGTGCCAGTAGCCGGGACAGGGCATCTTTCTCTGGAAACACCATATATTTT. This encodes CASSRDRASFSGNTIYF. The chain is built from TRBV19 and TRBJ1-3, with 9 bases matching TRBD1. Germline-derived CDR1 and CDR2 are LNHDA and SQIVND (reference sequence). The junction had 9 bases not matched to a gene; V was cut back by 6 bases and J by 0 bases. CDR3 length: 17 amino acids.

The V gene is TRBV5-4, the J gene TRBJ1-2, with unresolved D. Germline CDR1 reads SGHNT; CDR2 reads YYREEE (reference sequence). The CDR3 runs 13 residues. V lost 2 bases and J lost 3, with 8 bases in between. This chain's CDR3 is CASSLSVDYGYTF. In DNA form, the CDR3 reads TGTGCCAGCAGCTTATCAGTAGACTATGGCTACACCTTC.

V usage is TRBV9 and J usage is TRBJ2-2; tentative D call: TRBD2 (5 bases). Germline V gene data show CDR1 as SGDLS and CDR2 as YYNGEE. This CDR3 is built from 16 residues. Between the trimmed V and J ends, which lost 4 bases and 4 bases, there was a span of 17 bases. The CDR3, as DNA: TGTGCCAGCAGCCCCCGGGCTTTACTAGGCACCGGGGAGCTGTTTTTT. It translates to CASSPRALLGTGELFF.

The chain has TRBV28 and TRBJ1-4; 7 positions agree with TRBD1. This CDR3 has 14 residues. Unmatched junction bases numbered 3, after V lost 6 bases and J lost 2 bases. The germline CDR1 and CDR2 sequences are MDHEN and SYDVKM. CDR3 region: CASSQQGTNEKLFF. CDR3 nucleotide sequence: TGTGCCAGCAGCCAACAGGGGACTAATGAAAAACTGTTTTTT.

V is TRBV29-1 and J is TRBJ2-1, with D possibly TRBD2 on 7 matching bases. The length of the CDR3 is 16 residues. Per germline, CDR1 SQVTM and CDR2 ANQGSEA. The germline V and J ends were trimmed by 2 bases and 1 base, with 15 bases remaining between them. The DNA of the CDR3 is TGCAGCGTTGAACCTCGAAGGGGGGGATCCTACAATGAGCAGTTCTTC. It is translated as CSVEPRRGGSYNEQFF.

The rearrangement joins TRBV18 to TRBJ1-5; D remains unclear. The CDR3 is 14 residues long. The germline V and J ends were trimmed by 6 bases and 2 bases, with 11 bases remaining between them. CDR1 and CDR2 from the germline V gene are KGHSH and LQKENI. In nucleotides, the CDR3 is TGTGCCAGCTCGCCCTACGAGGGCAATCAGCCCCAGCATTTT. Translated: CASSPYEGNQPQHF. The complete variable domain, with remaining parts taken from reference TRBV18 and TRBJ1-5, reads NAGVMQNPRHLVRRRGQEARLRCSPMKGHSHVYWYRQLPEEGLKFMVYLQKENIIDESGMPKERFSAEFPKEGPSILRIQQVVRGDSAAYFCASSPYEGNQPQHFGDGTRLSIL.

The CDR3 reads CASRRTGVKNQPQHF. CDR3 nucleotides: TGTGCCAGTCGACGGACAGGGGTGAAAAATCAGCCCCAGCATTTT. The chain has TRBV6-1 and TRBJ1-5; 9 nucleotides line up with TRBD1. CDR1 MNHNS and CDR2 SASEGT come from the germline V gene. The CDR3 contains 15 residues. The V segment lost 9 bases and the J segment 4 bases; nucleotides outside the gene matches: 10.

The chain is built from TRBV4-1 and TRBJ2-3, with 11 bases matching TRBD2. The CDR3 runs 17 residues. The germline CDR1 and CDR2 sequences are MGHRA and YSYEKL. Losses at the gene ends were 3 bases for V and 2 bases for J; bases not matched to a gene: 7. The CDR3 DNA reads TGCGCCAGCAGCCAGGGACTAGCGGAGACCTACACAGATACGCAGTATTTT. Protein product: CASSQGLAETYTDTQYF.